The rows below give T cell receptor beta chains drawn from one sample of a study of shared clonotypes between healthy human individuals. Here immunoSEQ multiplex PCR was the method, and the copy in TCRdb shows in-frame clones only, minus some. This sample has over 1.4 million clones, with 95% to 97% found just once. Specimen: naive CD4+ T cells sorted from blood. These receptors were collected from a man aged 25 to 45 in good health. Each CDR3 is given with its conserved first and last residue. Fields, in order: J gene, clone size, V gene, D gene, CDR3 protein, CDR3 DNA. The D gene is left open where the match is weak. Clone size is shown for a subset of rows, as once, few, many or a class of expanded clone.

J gene: TRBJ2-2
clone size: NA
V gene: TRBV7-9
D gene: NA
CDR3 protein: CASSPPSWAPPNTGELFF
CDR3 DNA: TGTGCCAGCAGTCCCCCCAGTTGGGCGCCTCCGAACACCGGGGAGCTGTTTTTT

J gene: TRBJ2-2
clone size: NA
V gene: TRBV5-1
D gene: TRBD2
CDR3 protein: CASSFLAGVGTGELFF
CDR3 DNA: TGCGCCAGCAGCTTTTTGGCGGGAGTTGGCACCGGGGAGCTGTTTTTT

J gene: TRBJ2-2
clone size: NA
V gene: TRBV5-1
D gene: NA
CDR3 protein: CASTLRGRNTGELFF
CDR3 DNA: TGCGCCAGCACCTTAAGGGGAAGGAACACCGGGGAGCTGTTTTTT

J gene: TRBJ2-1
clone size: NA
V gene: TRBV27
D gene: TRBD2
CDR3 protein: CASSFLLLPSGPYNEQFF
CDR3 DNA: TGTGCCAGCAGTTTCCTTTTGTTGCCTAGCGGGCCTTACAATGAGCAGTTCTTC

J gene: TRBJ2-2
clone size: once
V gene: TRBV7-2
D gene: TRBD2
CDR3 protein: CASSFSGSNTGELFF
CDR3 DNA: TGTGCCAGCAGCTTTAGCGGGTCGAACACCGGGGAGCTGTTTTTT

J gene: TRBJ2-5
clone size: NA
V gene: TRBV19
D gene: TRBD1
CDR3 protein: CASSTRQGAEETQYF
CDR3 DNA: TGTGCCAGTAGTACCAGACAGGGGGCCGAGGAGACCCAGTACTTC

J gene: TRBJ2-3
clone size: NA
V gene: TRBV9
D gene: NA
CDR3 protein: CASSVGGRRDTQYF
CDR3 DNA: TGTGCCAGCAGCGTAGGGGGGCGAAGGGATACGCAGTATTTT

J gene: TRBJ2-1
clone size: NA
V gene: TRBV18
D gene: TRBD2
CDR3 protein: CASSPATSGRYNEQFF
CDR3 DNA: TGTGCCAGCTCACCAGCGACTAGCGGGAGGTACAATGAGCAGTTCTTC

J gene: TRBJ2-7
clone size: NA
V gene: TRBV28
D gene: NA
CDR3 protein: CASSFSLGFRGNSYEQYF
CDR3 DNA: TGTGCCAGCAGTTTCTCCCTCGGGTTCCGAGGGAACTCCTACGAGCAGTACTTC

J gene: TRBJ2-3
clone size: NA
V gene: TRBV18
D gene: TRBD2
CDR3 protein: CASSPRRGGPSSPADTQYF
CDR3 DNA: TGTGCCAGCTCACCTCGACGGGGGGGGCCCTCAAGCCCCGCAGATACGCAGTATTTT

J gene: TRBJ2-5
clone size: NA
V gene: TRBV9
D gene: NA
CDR3 protein: CASSVVGETQYF
CDR3 DNA: TGTGCCAGCAGCGTAGTAGGAGAGACCCAGTACTTC

J gene: TRBJ2-2
clone size: NA
V gene: TRBV10-3
D gene: TRBD2
CDR3 protein: CAITGGRFTGELFF
CDR3 DNA: TGTGCCATCACCGGGGGGAGGTTCACCGGGGAGCTGTTTTTT

J gene: TRBJ2-7
clone size: NA
V gene: TRBV11-2
D gene: TRBD2
CDR3 protein: CASSLGPSGRDEQYF
CDR3 DNA: TGTGCCAGCAGCTTGGGTCCTAGCGGGAGGGACGAGCAGTACTTC

J gene: TRBJ2-5
clone size: NA
V gene: TRBV4-1
D gene: NA
CDR3 protein: CASSQAVLETQYF
CDR3 DNA: TGCGCCAGCAGCCAAGCAGTTTTGGAGACCCAGTACTTC

J gene: TRBJ2-5
clone size: NA
V gene: TRBV9
D gene: TRBD2
CDR3 protein: CASSWGLAGGETQYF
CDR3 DNA: TGTGCCAGCAGTTGGGGACTAGCGGGAGGTGAGACCCAGTACTTC

J gene: TRBJ2-7
clone size: NA
V gene: TRBV7-8
D gene: TRBD2
CDR3 protein: CASSTTAGSSYEQYF
CDR3 DNA: TGTGCCAGCAGCACTACAGCGGGGAGCTCCTACGAGCAGTACTTC

J gene: TRBJ2-1
clone size: NA
V gene: TRBV2
D gene: NA
CDR3 protein: CASSDRTQYNEQFF
CDR3 DNA: TGTGCCAGCAGTGACAGGACCCAATACAATGAGCAGTTCTTC

J gene: TRBJ2-2
clone size: NA
V gene: TRBV11-1
D gene: NA
CDR3 protein: CASSLWETGELFF
CDR3 DNA: TGTGCCAGCAGCTTGTGGGAGACCGGGGAGCTGTTTTTT

J gene: TRBJ2-3
clone size: NA
V gene: TRBV29-1
D gene: NA
CDR3 protein: CSVEKVAGQQGDTQYF
CDR3 DNA: TGCAGCGTTGAAAAAGTCGCAGGGCAACAGGGCGATACGCAGTATTTT

J gene: TRBJ2-7
clone size: NA
V gene: TRBV4-3
D gene: TRBD2
CDR3 protein: CASSLPGGKSYEQYF
CDR3 DNA: TGCGCCAGCAGCTTGCCGGGGGGTAAATCCTACGAGCAGTACTTC

J gene: TRBJ2-7
clone size: NA
V gene: TRBV5-4
D gene: TRBD2
CDR3 protein: CASSPRAGPNSYEQYF
CDR3 DNA: TGTGCCAGCAGCCCTAGAGCGGGGCCAAATTCCTACGAGCAGTACTTC

J gene: TRBJ2-7
clone size: NA
V gene: TRBV6-5
D gene: TRBD1
CDR3 protein: CASSPTQGVGEQYF
CDR3 DNA: TGTGCCAGCAGCCCCACACAGGGGGTTGGCGAGCAGTACTTC

J gene: TRBJ2-5
clone size: NA
V gene: TRBV27
D gene: TRBD1
CDR3 protein: CASSTDRELKKTQYF
CDR3 DNA: TGTGCCAGCAGTACCGACAGGGAACTCAAGAAGACCCAGTACTTC

J gene: TRBJ2-1
clone size: once
V gene: TRBV7-9
D gene: NA
CDR3 protein: CASSLDISRRSYNEQFF
CDR3 DNA: TGTGCCAGCAGCTTAGATATCAGTCGACGTTCCTACAATGAGCAGTTCTTC

J gene: TRBJ2-1
clone size: NA
V gene: TRBV11-2
D gene: NA
CDR3 protein: CASSLAGGPNSYNEQFF
CDR3 DNA: TGTGCCAGCAGCTTAGCGGGCGGGCCAAACTCCTACAATGAGCAGTTCTTC

J gene: TRBJ1-1
clone size: NA
V gene: TRBV2
D gene: NA
CDR3 protein: CASFKPVRDTEAFF
CDR3 DNA: TGTGCCAGCTTTAAACCCGTAAGGGACACTGAAGCTTTCTTT

J gene: TRBJ2-1
clone size: NA
V gene: TRBV6-5
D gene: NA
CDR3 protein: CASRGVDEQFF
CDR3 DNA: TGTGCCAGCCGCGGGGTGGATGAGCAGTTCTTC

J gene: TRBJ2-5
clone size: NA
V gene: TRBV2
D gene: TRBD1
CDR3 protein: CASSERQGAETQYF
CDR3 DNA: TGTGCCAGCAGTGAACGTCAGGGGGCCGAGACCCAGTACTTC

J gene: TRBJ1-5
clone size: NA
V gene: TRBV7-3
D gene: NA
CDR3 protein: CASSLGPEQPQHF
CDR3 DNA: TGTGCCAGCAGCTTAGGTCCAGAGCAGCCCCAGCATTTT